One sample yielded the 8 T cell receptor beta chains listed below, sequenced in a study of tumor-infiltrating lymphocytes in primary liver carcinoma. DNA and RNA were both co-extracted from 20-30 mg of bulk tissue that had not been sorted. Using a constant-region primer together with ProtoScript II reverse transcriptase, TCR beta cDNA was made from around 0.55 ug of total RNA. Slightly modified ARM-PCR, run as three nested multiplex PCR rounds, produced the TCR beta libraries. A C-beta reverse primer and TRBV1-TRBV30 forward primers served in each of the first two PCR rounds, at about 10 cycles apiece. TCRdb re-analysed the multiplex PCR reads in MiXCR, keeping a single row per CDR3 protein. The sample lists roughly 80,000 distinct CDR3 sequences, 65% to 75% occurring once. The sequencing sample was made of liver tumor tissue from sampling region 4. Noted subset: tumor region T4, right-lateral pole. These receptors originate from a woman aged 55-70 years with primary liver carcinoma and hepatitis B virus infection.

With respect to this clonotype: Compared with germline, one end of the junction differs, possibly owing to a read error. V usage is TRBV11-1 and J usage is TRBJ2-3; tentative D call: TRBD2 (6 bases). Germline lookup yields CDR1 SGHAT and CDR2 FQDESV (reference sequence). This CDR3 comprises 14 residues. The chain's CDR3 is CASSLRQRAGRSHF. The CDR3 DNA sequence: TGCGCCAGCAGCTTAAGGCAACGTGCGGGAAGGTCTCACTTT.

This clonotype has just a few counts. This may arise from a read error, as a much more abundant clone is one base away. V and J are TRBV6-5 and TRBJ1-5; D is unclear. This CDR3 contains 13 residues. The germline V gene encodes CDR1 MNHEY and CDR2 SVGAGI. Trimming removed 6 bases at V and 5 bases at J, with 11 bases between. CDR3 sequence (DNA): TGTGCCAGCAGAACTGACCCTGATCAGCCCCAGCATTTT. This translates into CASRTDPDQPQHF.

This sequence joins TRBV12-3 or TRBV12-4 and TRBJ2-2; D remains unclear. Trimming removed 4 bases at V and 4 bases at J, with 7 bases between. This CDR3 region has 13 residues. CDR3 sequence (DNA): TGTGCCAGCAGTTGGGCTGTCACCGGGGAGCTGTTTTTT. Its protein is CASSWAVTGELFF.

This clonotype has just one count. The junction does not match germline at one end; this may be a read error. The chain recombines TRBV29-1 with TRBJ2-3; maybe TRBD1 (5 bases). The CDR3 loop spans 13 amino acids. Germline CDR1 SQVTM, CDR2 ANQGSEA. In nucleotides, the CDR3 is TGCAGTGTTGACAGTGGAGGCACAGATACGCAGTATTTT. The encoded protein is CSVDSGGTDTQYF.

This clonotype was seen a single time. A much larger clone lies a single base off, so this may be a read error. The V gene is TRBV28, the J gene TRBJ2-4; 11 nucleotides line up with TRBD1. The CDR3 sequence is 21 residues long. CDR1 and CDR2 from the germline V gene are MDHEN and SYDVKM. CDR3 sequence: CASSFPPRDRGGTGAKSIQYF. In DNA, the CDR3 is TGTGCCAGCAGTTTCCCGCCCCGGGACAGGGGGGGTACTGGGGCCAAAAGCATTCAGTACTTC.

This clonotype was counted many times. The rearrangement joins TRBV13 to TRBJ1-1; D may be TRBD1 (6 bases). Between the trimmed V and J ends, which lost 4 bases and 0 bases, there was a span of 12 bases. Germline-derived CDR1 and CDR2 are PRHDT and FYEKMQ (reference sequence). The CDR3 is 15 amino acids. The CDR3 DNA follows: TGTGCCAGCAGCTCCGAGGGGGGGTTGAACACTGAAGCTTTCTTT. As protein: CASSSEGGLNTEAFF. Filled out from reference TRBV13 and TRBJ1-1, the complete variable domain reads AAGVIQSPRHLIKEKRETATLKCYPIPRHDTVYWYQQGPGQDPQFLISFYEKMQSDKGSIPDRFSAQQFSDYHSELNMSSLELGDSALYFCASSSEGGLNTEAFFGQGTRLTVV.

A note on this clonotype: No conserved phenylalanine or tryptophan is present at the end of the CDR3, so a read error is the likely explanation. The chain carries TRBV11-2 and TRBJ2-1; possibly TRBD2 for D (6 bases). The CDR3 totals 15 residues. CDR1 is SGHAT and CDR2 is FQNNGV in the germline V gene. The CDR3 loop reads CAGSLEGGSIGEQFS. The CDR3 region has the DNA TGTGCCGGCAGCTTAGAGGGAGGAAGTATTGGTGAGCAGTTCTCC.

The CDR3: CASSYDREPGKTIYF. The CDR3 DNA reads as TGTGCCAGTAGTTACGACAGGGAACCTGGAAAGACTATATATTTT. The rearrangement joins TRBV11-2 to TRBJ1-3; TRBD1 matches 7 bases. V lost 9 bases and J lost 13; bases outside the gene matches: 21. The CDR3 is 15 residues long. Germline V gene lookup returns CDR1 SGHAT and CDR2 FQNNGV.